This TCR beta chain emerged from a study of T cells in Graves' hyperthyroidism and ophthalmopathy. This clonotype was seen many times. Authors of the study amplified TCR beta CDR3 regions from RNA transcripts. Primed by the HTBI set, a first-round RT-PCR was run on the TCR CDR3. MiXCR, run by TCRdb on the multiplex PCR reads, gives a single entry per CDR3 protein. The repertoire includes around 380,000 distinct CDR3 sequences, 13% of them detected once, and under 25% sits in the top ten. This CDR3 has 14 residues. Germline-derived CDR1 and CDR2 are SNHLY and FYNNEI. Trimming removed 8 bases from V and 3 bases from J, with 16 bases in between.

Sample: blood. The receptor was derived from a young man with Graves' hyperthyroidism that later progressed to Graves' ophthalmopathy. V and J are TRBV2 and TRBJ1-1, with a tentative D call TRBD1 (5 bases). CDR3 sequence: CASAEGRGDTEAFF. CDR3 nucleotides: TGTGCCAGCGCAGAGGGACGGGGGGACACTGAAGCTTTCTTT. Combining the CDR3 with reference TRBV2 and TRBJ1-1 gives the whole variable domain EPEVTQTPSHQVTQMGQEVILRCVPISNHLYFYWYRQILGQKVEFLVSFYNNEISEKSEIFDDQFSVERPDGSNFTLKIRSTKLEDSAMYFCASAEGRGDTEAFFGQGTRLTVV.